This TCR beta chain stems from a study of cytomegalovirus exposure and HLA in healthy donors. Points from the study as a whole: Researchers reported that a few CMV-associated chains were confirmed in vitro as CMV antigen-specific. For TCR beta chains, V- and J-gene trimming was later linked to a missense DCLRE1C variant. In a later analysis, productive TCRs from donors in an Asian-associated ancestry cluster reportedly carried fewer N-insertions than the cohort mean. In an earlier analysis, about 87% or about 30%: the productive usage of most TCR beta V segments.

The study ran its PCR with 60 Vbeta and 13 Jbeta primers. Generated by immunoSEQ multiplex PCR, the TCRdb table keeps only in-frame clones and is missing some. The repertoire holds roughly 97,000 clones, with around 82% as singletons. The CDR3 is 14 amino acids. The germline CDR1 and CDR2 sequences are SGHDN and FVKESK. Trimming pared 1 base from V and 6 bases from J, leaving 10 bases between. This clone has just one count. The antigen remains unidentified. Sequenced input: PBMCs. The chain has TRBV14 and TRBJ2-1, with D possibly matching TRBD2 (6 bases). The source is a woman in her thirties or forties in good health and CMV-seronegative. This CDR3 reads CASSQGGTRNEQFF. CDR3 DNA sequence: TGTGCCAGCAGCCAAGGCGGGACTCGCAATGAGCAGTTCTTC.